The 5 T cell receptor beta chains listed next were all sequenced from one sample in a study of blood T cell repertoires in COVID-19. This table comes from immunoSEQ multiplex PCR, and its TCRdb copy is limited to in-frame clones, with some not included. The sample consists of tens of thousands of clones, about nine tenths of them appearing once. Sequences were obtained from peripheral blood. These receptors were obtained from a human donor with active COVID-19. The donor label of this sample is uncertain.

This clone turned up a few times. This rearrangement joins TRBV13 to TRBJ2-7; 10 bases are a match to TRBD2. The CDR3 sequence is 15 residues long. CDR1 and CDR2 (germline): PRHDT, FYEKMQ (reference sequence). The V gene end was trimmed by 6 bases and the J gene end by 7 bases; junction bases not matched to a gene: 12. CDR3 sequence reads: CASSSRTSGGREQYF. The CDR3 bases are TGTGCCAGCAGTTCCAGGACTAGCGGAGGCCGGGAGCAGTACTTC.

The chain is built from TRBV13 and TRBJ1-2, with 8 bases matching TRBD1. Germline V gene data show CDR1 as PRHDT and CDR2 as FYEKMQ (reference sequence). The CDR3 is made up of 13 amino acids. Trimming cost V 3 bases and J 6 bases; bases outside gene matches: 3. The CDR3 here is CASSLTRGHGYTF. CDR3 nucleotide sequence: TGTGCCAGCAGCTTGACCAGGGGGCATGGCTACACCTTC.

The chain recombines TRBV12-1 with TRBJ2-7; the table's D call TRBD2 went unverified against the DNA. TRBV12-1 is termed a pseudogene. The CDR3 sequence is 19 residues long. DNA of the CDR3: TGTGCCAGCAGCTTTGTGACTAGCGGGAGGTTCCAGTTCAACTACGAGCAGTACTTC. Translated, it gives CASSFVTSGRFQFNYEQYF.

The chain has TRBV15 and TRBJ2-3; tentative D call: TRBD1 (6 bases). CDR1 is LNHNV, CDR2 YYDKDF, per germline (reference sequence). Between the trimmed V and J ends, which lost 3 bases and 4 bases, there was a span of 14 bases. CDR3 size: 15 residues. CDR3 nucleotides: TGTGCCACCAGCAGGGGGGCCGGGGTTGCAGATACGCAGTATTTT. It yields the protein CATSRGAGVADTQYF.

The chain uses TRBV4-3 and TRBJ2-1; 8 nucleotides agree with TRBD2. V dropped 3 bases and J dropped 0; count of bases not matched to a gene: 7. Germline CDR1 LGHNA, CDR2 YSLEER. The CDR3 length is 17 residues. CDR3 loop: CASSQLSGMGSYNEQFF. CDR3 in DNA: TGCGCCAGCAGCCAGCTTAGCGGGATGGGCTCCTACAATGAGCAGTTCTTC.